One T cell receptor beta chain is described in this entry. This table comes from immunoSEQ multiplex PCR, and its TCRdb copy is limited to in-frame clones, with some not included. The sample has 200,000 or so clones, nearly 90% seen once. The CDR3 has 15 amino acids. V was cut by 1 base and J by 2 bases, with 11 bases left in between. The germline V gene encodes CDR1 SGHTA and CDR2 FQGNSA. This record belongs to a study of blood T cell repertoires in COVID-19. Study-wide context: In each case, the material was cDNA or gDNA derived from T cells, B-cell-depleted T cells, or PBMCs.

The sequenced sample consisted of PBMCs or T cells enriched from blood (not recorded which). This chain joins TRBV7-2 and TRBJ1-2; a possible D gene is TRBD1 (5 bases). The receptor was derived from a man younger than 45 who had recovered from COVID-19. CDR3 protein: CASSLEGSGNYGYTF. The CDR3 bases are TGTGCCAGCAGCTTAGAAGGATCAGGGAACTATGGCTACACCTTC.